The next 29 T cell receptor beta chains were all read from a single sample in a study of blood T cells in healthy people across ages. The use of a sample-barcoded 5' primer and a J-beta primer mix characterized a second PCR of roughly 6 to 11 cycles. One entry per CDR3 protein results from TCRdb running MiXCR on the 5' RACE reads. The sample has roughly 2 million distinct CDR3 sequences, around 50% seen once. The sequenced sample consisted of blood. These receptors all come from a woman between 40 and 50 years old in good health.

This clonotype was counted between two and nine times. The CDR3 region is CASREGGYNEQFF. The CDR3 coding sequence is TGTGCCAGCAGAGAGGGGGGGTACAATGAGCAGTTCTTC. J is TRBJ2-1 and V is TRBV12-3 or TRBV12-4, with D perhaps TRBD2 (7 bases). CDR3 length: 13 amino acids. V shed 6 bases and J shed 4 bases, with 10 bases lying between them.

The chain has TRBV4-2 and TRBJ2-5, with D perhaps being TRBD1 or TRBD2 (5 bases each). CDR1 LGHNA and CDR2 YNFKEQ come from the germline V gene. CDR3 size: 18 residues. The V gene lost 0 bases and the J gene lost 11 bases, with 28 bases spanning the gap. Here the CDR3 DNA reads TGTGCCAGCAGCCAAGACCTGGGGACCCGGAGCTCCGACAATGAGCAGTACTTC. Encoded protein: CASSQDLGTRSSDNEQYF.

This clonotype was seen a single time. The chain has TRBV18 and TRBJ2-1, with D tentatively TRBD1 (6 bases). The germline gives CDR1 KGHSH, CDR2 LQKENI. The germline V and J ends were trimmed by 5 bases and 2 bases, with 13 bases remaining between them. This CDR3 comprises 15 residues. DNA of the CDR3: TGTGCCAGCTCAGTGGACAGAAGAGCCTACAATGAGCAGTTCTTC. Translated, it gives CASSVDRRAYNEQFF.

This clonotype was detected only a few times. The rearrangement links TRBV2 to TRBJ2-5; D remains ambiguous. The CDR3 contains 13 residues. Trimming cost V 7 bases and J 0 bases, with 9 bases left between them. Germline CDR1 is SNHLY and CDR2 is FYNNEI. The CDR3 region has the DNA TGTGCCAGCACCCCGTTAAACCAAGAGACCCAGTACTTC. It yields the protein CASTPLNQETQYF.

The chain recombines TRBV4-2 with TRBJ2-3, with 7 bases fitting TRBD2. The length of the CDR3 is 20 residues. The trim removed 2 bases at V and 2 bases at J, leaving 19 bases unmatched. The germline gives CDR1 LGHNA, CDR2 YNFKEQ. CDR3 protein: CASSQSGAGPASGPTDTQYF. CDR3 coding DNA: TGTGCCAGCAGCCAAAGCGGTGCGGGTCCGGCTAGCGGTCCCACAGATACGCAGTATTTT.

The chain joins TRBV12-3 or TRBV12-4 to TRBJ1-5; D remains ambiguous. V was shortened by 1 base and J by 3 bases, with 7 bases between the two germline ends. The CDR3 covers 14 residues. The CDR3 spells CASSLGHSNQPQHF. The CDR3, as DNA: TGTGCCAGCAGTTTAGGGCACTCCAATCAGCCCCAGCATTTT.

This clonotype came up a few times. This chain connects TRBV28 to TRBJ2-5, with a possible D match to TRBD2 (6 bases). The CDR3 has 15 amino acids. Trimming stripped 6 bases from V and 2 bases from J, with 16 bases between. CDR1 and CDR2 (germline): MDHEN, SYDVKM. CDR3 nucleotides: TGTGCCAGCAGCCGACTAGAACGAGGTCAAGAGACCCAGTACTTC. Translated, it gives CASSRLERGQETQYF.

The chain employs TRBV7-9 and TRBJ2-3; D may be TRBD2 (6 bases). Germline loops: CDR1 SEHNR, CDR2 FQNEAQ (reference sequence). The CDR3 totals 13 residues. The V gene lost 5 bases and the J gene lost 4 bases, with 10 bases spanning the gap. CDR3 region: CASSQSGADTQYF. The CDR3 DNA is TGTGCCAGCAGCCAATCGGGGGCAGATACGCAGTATTTT.

This clonotype was observed a handful of times. The gene calls are TRBV6-5 and TRBJ2-7; tentative D call: TRBD1 (5 bases). Germline V gene lookup returns CDR1 MNHEY and CDR2 SVGAGI. Between the trimmed V and J ends, which lost 6 bases and 4 bases, there was a span of 19 bases. The CDR3 is made up of 15 amino acids. The CDR3 reads CASSPSGSLLYEQYF. The CDR3 nucleotides read TGTGCCAGCAGCCCTTCAGGGTCCCTCCTATACGAGCAGTACTTC.

The CDR3 nucleotides are TGTGCCATCAGTGAGTCGACTTCAGAGACCCAGTACTTC. It encodes CAISESTSETQYF. The V call is TRBV10-3, the J call TRBJ2-5, with D uncertain. V was shortened by 0 bases and J by 4 bases, with 6 bases between the two germline ends. Per the germline V gene, CDR1 is ENHRY and CDR2 is SYGVKD. This CDR3 spans 13 amino acids.

This clonotype was counted at least ten times. J is TRBJ2-7 and V is TRBV20-1; 8 positions agree with TRBD1. The CDR3 sequence is 15 residues long. Trimming cost V 4 bases and J 0 bases; bases outside gene matches: 8. Germline V gives CDR1 DFQATT, CDR2 SNEGSKA (reference sequence). The CDR3 loop is CSATKGGQASYEQYF. CDR3 nucleotides: TGCAGTGCTACCAAAGGGGGACAGGCCTCCTACGAGCAGTACTTC.

The chain recombines TRBV5-1 with TRBJ2-5; the match to TRBD1 covers 7 bases. The J call may be in error: the DNA end matches TRBJ2-7 better. The CDR3 spans 15 residues. CDR1 and CDR2 from the germline V gene are SGHRS and YFSETQ. CDR3 coding DNA: TGCGCCAGCAGCTTCTTGAGACAGGGAGACTACGAGCAGTACTTC. It is translated as CASSFLRQGDYEQYF.

The rearrangement joins TRBV4-1 to TRBJ1-3; TRBD1 agrees at 7 bases. The CDR3 contains 18 residues. Per germline, CDR1 MGHRA and CDR2 YSYEKL. Trimming took 1 base from V and 8 from J; bases not matched to a gene: 17. For the CDR3, the DNA is TGCGCCAGCAGCCAAGGACAGGGCGTTATTAAAGTCGGAGACACCATATATTTT. This sequence encodes CASSQGQGVIKVGDTIYF.

This clonotype was seen a few times. The V gene is TRBV27, the J gene TRBJ1-6, with D possibly being TRBD1 (5 bases). Trimming shortened V by 8 bases and J by 2 bases, and 7 bases separated the two germline ends. The germline CDR1 and CDR2 sequences are MNHEY and SMNVEV (reference sequence). The CDR3 length is 13 residues. CDR3 DNA sequence: TGTGCCAGCCTAGGGGCCTATAATTCACCCCTCCACTTT. Translation gives CASLGAYNSPLHF.

The V gene is TRBV4-1, the J gene TRBJ1-1; tentatively, D is TRBD1 (5 bases). Germline assignment: CDR1 MGHRA and CDR2 YSYEKL. The CDR3 is made up of 13 amino acids. V was clipped by 8 bases and J by 2 bases, with 12 bases between them. This chain's CDR3 is CASGWDANTEAFF. The CDR3 coding sequence is TGCGCCAGCGGCTGGGACGCCAACACTGAAGCTTTCTTT.

The chain is built from TRBV9 and TRBJ2-1; D is unresolved. Trimming shortened V by 0 bases and J by 5 bases, and 6 bases separated the two germline ends. The CDR3 has 13 amino acids. The germline gives CDR1 SGDLS, CDR2 YYNGEE. The DNA of the CDR3 is TGTGCCAGCAGCGTAGGCGCCAACAATGAGCAGTTCTTC. Protein sequence: CASSVGANNEQFF. Based on the CDR3 plus reference TRBV9 and TRBJ2-1, the full variable domain is DSGVTQTPKHLITATGQRVTLRCSPRSGDLSVYWYQQSLDQGLQFLIQYYNGEERAKGNILERFSAQQFPDLHSELNLSSLELGDSALYFCASSVGANNEQFFGPGTRLTVL.

V is TRBV27 and J is TRBJ2-5; D tentatively reads TRBD1 or TRBD2 (5 bases each). The length of the CDR3 is 13 residues. Per germline, CDR1 MNHEY and CDR2 SMNVEV (reference sequence). The ends were cut back, 2 bases at V and 9 bases at J, with 13 bases in the middle. CDR3 in amino acids: CASSLAGWESQYF. The CDR3 coding sequence is TGTGCCAGCAGTTTAGCAGGGTGGGAGTCCCAGTACTTC.

The chain is built from TRBV28 and TRBJ2-4, with D tentatively TRBD2 (6 bases). This CDR3 region has 14 residues. Germline CDR1 is MDHEN and CDR2 is SYDVKM. With 5 bases removed from V and 15 bases from J, the gap between germline ends came to 23 bases. CDR3 loop: CASSLTGGWYERYF. The CDR3 DNA sequence: TGTGCCAGCAGTCTAACCGGGGGATGGTACGAGCGGTACTTC.

This chain connects TRBV3-1 to TRBJ2-5; 13 nucleotides agree with TRBD2. This CDR3 region has 14 residues. V trimming: 8 bases; J trimming: 3 bases; junction bases outside the gene matches: 3. Germline lookup yields CDR1 LGHDT and CDR2 YNNKEL (reference sequence). The CDR3 nucleotides are TGTGCCAGCGGAACTAGCGGGGGGGAAGAGACCCAGTACTTC. Translation: CASGTSGGEETQYF.

The CDR3 region is CASSLLGTYEKLFF. The CDR3 DNA is TGTGCCAGCAGTTTATTGGGCACATATGAAAAACTGTTTTTT. The rearrangement uses TRBV28 and TRBJ1-4; D remains ambiguous. This CDR3 is built from 14 residues. CDR1 is MDHEN and CDR2 is SYDVKM in the germline V gene. Between the trimmed V and J ends, which lost 1 base and 6 bases, there was a span of 9 bases.

This clonotype was seen a handful of times. The chain carries TRBV27 and TRBJ2-5; D tentatively fits TRBD1 or TRBD2 (5 bases each). Trimming took 3 bases from V and 4 from J, leaving 18 bases between them. The CDR3 runs to 16 residues. Germline lookup yields CDR1 MNHEY and CDR2 SMNVEV (reference sequence). CDR3 bases: TGTGCCAGCAGTTTTCTTCAGGGTGAGGGGTTAGAGACCCAGTACTTC. It is translated as CASSFLQGEGLETQYF.

There are a few counts of this clonotype. The V gene is TRBV28, the J gene TRBJ2-7, with a possible D match to TRBD1 (5 bases). The germline V gene encodes CDR1 MDHEN and CDR2 SYDVKM. Trimming removed 6 bases at V and 5 bases at J, with 14 bases between. This CDR3 is 13 amino acids long. The CDR3 nucleotides read TGTGCCAGCAGCTCAGGGTTGTGGAACGAGCAGTACTTC. Protein product: CASSSGLWNEQYF.

The genes are TRBV21-1 and TRBJ1-2. TRBV21-1 is designated a pseudogene. The CDR3 extends over 15 amino acids. CDR3 protein: CASHEGGSSNYGYTF. The CDR3 nucleotides are TGTGCCAGCCACGAGGGGGGGTCCTCCAACTATGGCTACACCTTC.

This chain links TRBV7-2 with TRBJ2-5; possible D gene TRBD2, 6 bases. Trimming left V 2 bases short and J 4 bases short, with 20 bases between. CDR1 is SGHTA and CDR2 is FQGNSA in the germline V gene. The CDR3 loop spans 17 amino acids. CDR3 sequence (DNA): TGTGCCAGCAGCTTATGGGTGGGGCAGGGAGGAGGAGAGACCCAGTACTTC. Protein: CASSLWVGQGGGETQYF. Complete variable domain (other parts from reference TRBV7-2 and TRBJ2-5): GAGVSQSPSNKVTEKGKDVELRCDPISGHTALYWYRQSLGQGLEFLIYFQGNSAPDKSGLPSDRFSAERTGGSVSTLTIQRTQQEDSAVYLCASSLWVGQGGGETQYFGPGTRLLVL.

This clonotype was observed a few times. The V gene is TRBV4-3, the J gene TRBJ1-2; 10 bases line up with TRBD1. CDR1 is LGHNA and CDR2 is YSLEER in the germline V gene. Trimming cost V 0 bases and J 8 bases; bases outside gene matches: 12. The CDR3 extends over 17 amino acids. In nucleotides, the CDR3 is TGCGCCAGCAGCCAAGAAGAAGGGACAGGGGAGGCTTTCGGCTACACCTTC. The encoded protein is CASSQEEGTGEAFGYTF.

This chain joins TRBV12-3 or TRBV12-4 and TRBJ2-6; TRBD2 matches at 8 bases. The CDR3 extends over 18 amino acids. V shed 8 bases and J 2 bases; nucleotides not matched to a gene: 14. This CDR3 is CASLRYRGGRAGANVLTF. The CDR3 nucleotides read TGTGCCAGCCTAAGATACCGGGGGGGCAGGGCTGGGGCCAACGTCCTGACTTTC.

This chain joins TRBV6-2 or TRBV6-3 and TRBJ2-1; D assignment may be TRBD1 or TRBD2 (6 bases each). Germline values: CDR1 MNHEY, CDR2 SVGEGT. Trimming removed 5 bases from V and 5 bases from J, with 13 bases in between. The CDR3 runs to 14 residues. CDR3 region: CASSRRGLDNEQFF. CDR3 DNA sequence: TGTGCCAGCAGTCGACGGGGGCTGGACAATGAGCAGTTCTTC.

The rearrangement joins TRBV29-1 to TRBJ1-4; D possibly corresponds to TRBD1 (6 bases). V was cut by 7 bases and J by 6 bases, with 21 bases left in between. Germline CDR1 SQVTM, CDR2 ANQGSEA. This CDR3 spans 15 amino acids. The chain's CDR3 is CSAARGGGVDEKLFF. The CDR3 DNA reads as TGCAGCGCGGCTCGGGGGGGCGGCGTAGATGAAAAACTGTTTTTT.

CDR3 amino acids: CREGQLNTEAFF. CDR3 DNA: TGCAGGGAGGGGCAGTTGAACACTGAAGCTTTCTTT. The chain combines TRBV20-1 with TRBJ1-1; tentatively, D is TRBD1 (5 bases). The CDR3 has 12 residues. Germline V CDR1 and CDR2: DFQATT, SNEGSKA (reference sequence).